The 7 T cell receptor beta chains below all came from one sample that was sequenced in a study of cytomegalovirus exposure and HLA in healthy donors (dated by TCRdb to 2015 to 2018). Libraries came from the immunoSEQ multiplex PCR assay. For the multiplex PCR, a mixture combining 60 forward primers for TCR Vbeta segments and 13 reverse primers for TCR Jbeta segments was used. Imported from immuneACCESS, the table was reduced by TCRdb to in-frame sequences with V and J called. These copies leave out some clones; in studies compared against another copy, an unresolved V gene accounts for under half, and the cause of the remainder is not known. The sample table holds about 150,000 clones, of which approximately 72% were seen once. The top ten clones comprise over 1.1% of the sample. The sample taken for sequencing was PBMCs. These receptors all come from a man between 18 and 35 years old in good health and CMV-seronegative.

The CDR3 DNA reads TGTGCCAGCTCAGAACAGGGTTCGACCGGGGAGCTGTTTTTT. It translates to CASSEQGSTGELFF. The rearrangement joins TRBV18 to TRBJ2-2, with a tentative D call TRBD1 (6 bases). Germline lookup yields CDR1 KGHSH and CDR2 LQKENI. This CDR3 spans 14 amino acids. V lost 5 bases and J lost 5, with 12 bases in between.

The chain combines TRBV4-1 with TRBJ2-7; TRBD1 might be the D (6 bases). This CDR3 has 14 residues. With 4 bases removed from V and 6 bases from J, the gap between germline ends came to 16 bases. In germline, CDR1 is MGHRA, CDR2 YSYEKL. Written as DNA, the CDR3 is TGCGCCAGCAGCCCAAGTCCCTCAGGGGCCGAGCAGTACTTC. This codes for CASSPSPSGAEQYF.

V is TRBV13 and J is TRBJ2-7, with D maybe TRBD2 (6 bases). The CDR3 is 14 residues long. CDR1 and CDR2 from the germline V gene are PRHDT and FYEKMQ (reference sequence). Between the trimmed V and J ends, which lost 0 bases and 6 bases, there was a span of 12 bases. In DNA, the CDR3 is TGTGCCAGCAGCTTAGGCCTAGCGAGGGCCGAGCAGTACTTC. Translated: CASSLGLARAEQYF.

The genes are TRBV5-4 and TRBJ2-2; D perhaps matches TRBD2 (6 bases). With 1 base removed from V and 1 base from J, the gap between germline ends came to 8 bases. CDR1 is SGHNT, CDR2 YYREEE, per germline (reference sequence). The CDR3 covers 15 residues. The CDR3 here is CASSLQAGNTGELFF. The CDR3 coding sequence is TGTGCCAGCAGCTTGCAAGCGGGGAACACCGGGGAGCTGTTTTTT.

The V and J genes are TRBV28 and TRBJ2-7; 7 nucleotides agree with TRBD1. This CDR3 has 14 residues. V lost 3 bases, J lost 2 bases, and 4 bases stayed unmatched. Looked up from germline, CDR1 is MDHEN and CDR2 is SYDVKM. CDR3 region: CASSLGQQTYEQYF. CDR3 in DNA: TGTGCCAGCAGTTTGGGACAGCAGACCTACGAGCAGTACTTC.

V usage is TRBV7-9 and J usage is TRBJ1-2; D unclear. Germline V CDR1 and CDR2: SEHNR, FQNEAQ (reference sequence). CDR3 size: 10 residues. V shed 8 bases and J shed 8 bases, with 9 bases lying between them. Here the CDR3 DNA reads TGTGCCAGCCAGGCGACGGGCTACACCTTC. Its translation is CASQATGYTF. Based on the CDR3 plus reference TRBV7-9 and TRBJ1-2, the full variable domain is DTGVSQNPRHKITKRGQNVTFRCDPISEHNRLYWYRQTLGQGPEFLTYFQNEAQLEKSRLLSDRFSAERPKGSFSTLEIQRTEQGDSAMYLCASQATGYTFGSGTRLTVV.

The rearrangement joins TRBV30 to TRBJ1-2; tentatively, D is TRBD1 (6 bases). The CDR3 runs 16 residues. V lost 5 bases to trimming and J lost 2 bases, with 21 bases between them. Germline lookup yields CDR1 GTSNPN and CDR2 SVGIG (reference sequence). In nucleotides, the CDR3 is TGTGCCTGGTCTTTCCGGGGGGGCAGTCCAAACTATGGCTACACCTTC. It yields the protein CAWSFRGGSPNYGYTF.